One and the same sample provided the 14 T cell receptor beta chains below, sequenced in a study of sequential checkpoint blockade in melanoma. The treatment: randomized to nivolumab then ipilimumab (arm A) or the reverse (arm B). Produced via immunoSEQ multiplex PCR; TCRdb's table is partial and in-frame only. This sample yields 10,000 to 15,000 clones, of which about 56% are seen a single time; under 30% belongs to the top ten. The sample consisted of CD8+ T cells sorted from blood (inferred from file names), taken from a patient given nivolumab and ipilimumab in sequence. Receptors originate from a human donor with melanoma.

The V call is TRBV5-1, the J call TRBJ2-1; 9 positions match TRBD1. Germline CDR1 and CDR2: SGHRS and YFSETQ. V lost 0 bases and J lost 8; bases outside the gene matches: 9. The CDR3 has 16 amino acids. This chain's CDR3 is CASSLVGTGWIDEQFF. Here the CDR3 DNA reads TGCGCCAGCAGCTTGGTAGGGACAGGGTGGATCGATGAGCAGTTCTTC.

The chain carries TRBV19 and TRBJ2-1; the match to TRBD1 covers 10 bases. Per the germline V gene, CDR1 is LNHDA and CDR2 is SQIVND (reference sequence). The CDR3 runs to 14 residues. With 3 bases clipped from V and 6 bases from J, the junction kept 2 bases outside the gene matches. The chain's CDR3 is CASSIWDRGNEQFF. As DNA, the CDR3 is TGTGCCAGTAGTATTTGGGACAGGGGCAATGAGCAGTTCTTC.

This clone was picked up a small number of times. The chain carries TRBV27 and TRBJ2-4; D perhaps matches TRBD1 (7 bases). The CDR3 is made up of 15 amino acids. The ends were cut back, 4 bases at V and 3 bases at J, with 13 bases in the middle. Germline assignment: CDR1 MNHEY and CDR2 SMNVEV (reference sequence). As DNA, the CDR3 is TGTGCCAGCAGTTGGGCAGGGGGAGGCAAAAACATTCAGTACTTC. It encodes CASSWAGGGKNIQYF.

Here the CDR3 DNA reads TGTGCCAGCACCATGGGAGGGGGATCTCAGCCCCAGCATTTT. Its translation: CASTMGGGSQPQHF. The V call is TRBV5-6, the J call TRBJ1-5; D may be TRBD1 (6 bases). The CDR3 is 14 amino acids. Deletions cut 6 bases from V and 6 bases from J, with 16 bases between. The germline V gene has CDR1 SGHDT and CDR2 YYEEEE.

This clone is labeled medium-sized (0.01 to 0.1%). The CDR3 DNA reads as TGTGCCATCAGTGATGCAGGATTTGGCTACGAGCAGTACTTC. It yields the protein CAISDAGFGYEQYF. The chain has TRBV10-3 and TRBJ2-7; D is unresolved. The CDR3 spans 14 residues. V lost 3 bases and J lost 3, with 12 bases in between. Germline CDR1 and CDR2: ENHRY and SYGVKD.

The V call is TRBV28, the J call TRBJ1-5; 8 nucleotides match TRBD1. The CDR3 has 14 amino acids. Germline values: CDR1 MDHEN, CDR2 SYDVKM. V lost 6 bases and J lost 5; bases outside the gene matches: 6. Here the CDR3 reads CASSSGQGHQPQHF. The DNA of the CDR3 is TGTGCCAGCAGCTCCGGACAGGGACATCAGCCCCAGCATTTT.

CDR3 in amino acids: CASSLDGVSSYNEQFF. Here the CDR3 DNA reads TGCGCCAGCAGCCTAGACGGGGTAAGCTCCTACAATGAGCAGTTCTTC. The chain recombines TRBV4-3 with TRBJ2-1; the D gene is possibly TRBD2 (5 bases). There are 16 residues in the CDR3. The V gene lost 4 bases and the J gene lost 0 bases, with 13 bases spanning the gap. The germline CDR1 and CDR2 sequences are LGHNA and YSLEER.

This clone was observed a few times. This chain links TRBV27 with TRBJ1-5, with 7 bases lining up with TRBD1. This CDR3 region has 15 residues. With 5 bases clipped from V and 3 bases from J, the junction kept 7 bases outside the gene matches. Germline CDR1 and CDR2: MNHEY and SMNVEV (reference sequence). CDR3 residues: CASSASTGNNQPQHF. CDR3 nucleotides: TGTGCCAGCAGTGCCTCGACAGGGAACAATCAGCCCCAGCATTTT.

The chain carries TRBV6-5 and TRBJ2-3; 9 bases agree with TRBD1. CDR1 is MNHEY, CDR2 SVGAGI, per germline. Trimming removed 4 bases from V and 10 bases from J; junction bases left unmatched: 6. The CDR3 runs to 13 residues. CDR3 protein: CASSWDRAGAQYF. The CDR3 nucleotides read TGTGCCAGCAGTTGGGACAGGGCGGGTGCGCAGTATTTT.

The chain's CDR3 is CASGDRVRNTEAFF. CDR3 DNA: TGTGCCAGTGGGGACAGGGTGCGGAACACTGAAGCTTTCTTT. J is TRBJ1-1 and V is TRBV7-9; 9 bases agree with TRBD1. V shed 9 bases, J shed 1 base, and the junction held 6 bases outside the gene matches. Germline V gene lookup returns CDR1 SEHNR and CDR2 FQNEAQ (reference sequence). This CDR3 spans 14 amino acids.

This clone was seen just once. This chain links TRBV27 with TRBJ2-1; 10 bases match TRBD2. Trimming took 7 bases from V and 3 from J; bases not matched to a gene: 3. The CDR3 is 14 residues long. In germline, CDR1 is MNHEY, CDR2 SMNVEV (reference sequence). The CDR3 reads CASKLAGGYNEQFF. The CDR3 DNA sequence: TGTGCCAGCAAGTTAGCGGGAGGCTACAATGAGCAGTTCTTC.

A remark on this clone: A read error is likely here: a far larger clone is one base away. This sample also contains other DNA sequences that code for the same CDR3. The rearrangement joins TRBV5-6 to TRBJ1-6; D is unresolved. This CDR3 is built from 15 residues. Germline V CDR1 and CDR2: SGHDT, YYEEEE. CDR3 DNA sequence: TGTGCTAGCAGCTTGGAGTCAGGATTTAATTCACCCCTCCACTTT. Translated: CASSLESGFNSPLHF. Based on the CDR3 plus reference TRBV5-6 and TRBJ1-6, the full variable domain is DAGVTQSPTHLIKTRGQQVTLRCSPKSGHDTVSWYQQALGQGPQFIFQYYEEEERQRGNFPDRFSGHQFPNYSSELNVNALLLGDSALYLCASSLESGFNSPLHFGNGTRLTVT.

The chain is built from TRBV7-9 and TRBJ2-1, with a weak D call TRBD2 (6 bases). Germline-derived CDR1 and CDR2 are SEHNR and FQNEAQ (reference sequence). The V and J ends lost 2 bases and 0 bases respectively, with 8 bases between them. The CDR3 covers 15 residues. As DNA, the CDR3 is TGTGCCAGCAGCTTAACCGGGGGCTCCTACAATGAGCAGTTCTTC. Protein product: CASSLTGGSYNEQFF. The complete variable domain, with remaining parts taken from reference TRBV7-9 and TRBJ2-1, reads DTGVSQNPRHKITKRGQNVTFRCDPISEHNRLYWYRQTLGQGPEFLTYFQNEAQLEKSRLLSDRFSAERPKGSFSTLEIQRTEQGDSAMYLCASSLTGGSYNEQFFGPGTRLTVL.

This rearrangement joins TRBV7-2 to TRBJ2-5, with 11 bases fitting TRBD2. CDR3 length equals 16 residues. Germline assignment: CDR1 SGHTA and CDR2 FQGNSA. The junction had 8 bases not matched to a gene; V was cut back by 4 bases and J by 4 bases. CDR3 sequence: CASSSLPGLAVETQYF. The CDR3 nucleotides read TGTGCCAGCAGCTCTCTTCCGGGACTAGCGGTAGAGACCCAGTACTTC.